A single T cell receptor (beta chain) is shown here with its context. What this receptor recognizes is not known. There are no base qualities to consult, and no much larger clone falls within one base. The library was prepared using the immunoSEQ multiplex PCR assay. Drawn from immuneACCESS, this table holds only the in-frame rearrangements with V and J called that TCRdb kept. Clones are partly lost; checked studies trace under half to an unresolved V gene and leave the rest unexplained. The sample table records 70,000 to 95,000 clones; roughly four fifths of these occur just once. The biggest ten clones account for about 15% of the sample. CDR1 MNHEY and CDR2 SMNVEV were looked up in the germline V gene (reference sequence). Inclusive of the bounding cysteine and phenylalanine, the CDR3 is 13 residues long. Just the 39-base CDR3 DNA is kept, in frame starting at base 1. Trimming removed 6 bases from V and 0 bases from J, leaving 9 bases between the germline ends.

This sample stems from a study of radiotherapy plus CTLA-4 blockade in lung cancer (dated by TCRdb to about 2018). As for the study more broadly: Among enrolled patients, under 20% had an objective response and approximately 30% reached disease control. Summary of the overall study and its limitations: After treatment with radiotherapy and ipilimumab, TCR clones that came from tumors expanded in the peripheral blood. Increased serum interferon-beta after radiation, together with early dynamic changes in blood T cell clones, were reported to be the strongest predictors of response.

The study tested focal radiation therapy combined with CTLA-4 blockade (ipilimumab) in patients with chemo-refractory metastatic non-small-cell lung cancer. The clonotype comes from a human donor with non-small cell lung cancer that progressed on radiotherapy plus ipilimumab. The V and J segments used are TRBV27 and TRBJ2-7; no D segment can be confidently identified. Sequences were derived from peripheral blood, sampled from a patient treated with radiotherapy plus ipilimumab. The CDR3 region reads CASRGQVSYEQYF. The DNA sequence is TGTGCCAGCAGAGGGCAGGTCTCCTACGAGCAGTACTTC.